This entry features one T cell receptor (beta chain) sequence. Possible read error: a much larger clone is one base away. Any patient presenting with uncontrolled infection, other autoimmune disease, pregnancy or lactation was left out. Researchers amplified the TCR beta CDR3 regions from RNA transcripts. First-round RT-PCR of the TCR CDR3 relied on the HTBI primer set. TCRdb processed the multiplex PCR reads anew with MiXCR; each CDR3 protein has one entry. The data contain approximately 380,000 distinct CDR3 sequences, approximately 19% of them singletons. The data are from a study of T cells in Graves' hyperthyroidism and ophthalmopathy. Input material: blood. The source is a woman aged 18-29 years with Graves' hyperthyroidism.

This CDR3 is CASSQDWSYGQYF. The CDR3 nucleotides read TGTGCCAGCAGCCAAGATTGGTCCTACGGGCAGTACTTC. The V and J genes are TRBV4-2 and TRBJ2-7; D gene uncertain. Per germline, CDR1 LGHNA and CDR2 YNFKEQ. The CDR3 is 13 amino acids.